Listed below are T cell receptor beta chains from one sample, sequenced in a study of T cells in Graves' hyperthyroidism and ophthalmopathy. TCRdb reanalysed the multiplex PCR reads using MiXCR and keeps one entry per CDR3 protein. Seen here are hundreds of thousands of distinct CDR3 sequences, about a sixth observed once, and the top ten hold less than 70%. The sequencing input was blood. These receptors were obtained from a woman aged 55-69 years with Graves' ophthalmopathy. The CDR3 runs from the conserved cysteine through the conserved F or W. Fields, in order: clone size, V gene, D gene, J gene, CDR3 protein, CDR3 DNA. The D gene is left open where the match is weak. Clone size is given for some rows only: seen once, a few or many times, or a class if the clone is expanded.

size: many; V: TRBV5-4; D: TRBD1; J: TRBJ2-5; CDR3: CASSLGTGGSGQETQYF; DNA: TGTGCCAGCAGCTTGGGGACAGGAGGTTCGGGCCAAGAGACCCAGTACTTC
size: many; V: TRBV7-2; D: TRBD1; J: TRBJ1-2; CDR3: CASSSQGQPTTGSGYTF; DNA: TGTGCCAGCAGCTCGCAGGGACAGCCCACAACAGGAAGTGGCTACACCTTC
size: few; V: TRBV20-1; D: TRBD1; J: TRBJ2-5; CDR3: CSAHMPVRGTVARETQYF; DNA: TGCAGTGCTCACATGCCCGTACGAGGGACAGTTGCGCGGGAGACCCAGTACTTC
size: .; V: TRBV20-1; D: .; J: TRBJ1-2; CDR3: CSALSREHYGYTF; DNA: TGCAGTGCCCTCTCCCGGGAACACTATGGCTACACCTTC
size: many; V: TRBV5-1; D: TRBD2; J: TRBJ2-1; CDR3: CASSLVSGGGDEQFF; DNA: TGCGCCAGCAGCTTGGTGAGCGGGGGCGGCGATGAGCAGTTCTTC
size: many; V: TRBV6-1; D: TRBD1; J: TRBJ1-2; CDR3: CASSPPDRAYYGYTF; DNA: TGTGCCAGCAGTCCCCCGGACAGGGCCTACTATGGCTACACCTTC
size: many; V: TRBV7-8; D: .; J: TRBJ2-1; CDR3: CASSLTGIDEQFF; DNA: TGTGCCAGCAGCTTAACAGGTATTGATGAGCAGTTCTTC
size: many; V: TRBV12-3/TRBV12-4; D: .; J: TRBJ1-1; CDR3: CASSLTPNTEAFF; DNA: TGTGCCAGCAGCCTAACACCTAACACTGAAGCTTTCTTT
size: .; V: TRBV28; D: TRBD1; J: TRBJ1-1; CDR3: CASSSQKGAPGTEAFF; DNA: TGTGCCAGCAGTTCCCAAAAGGGGGCCCCGGGCACTGAAGCTTTCTTT
size: many; V: TRBV5-1; D: .; J: TRBJ1-4; CDR3: CASSSQPRAEKLFF; DNA: TGCGCCAGCAGCTCACAACCGCGTGCGGAAAAACTGTTTTTT
size: many; V: TRBV29-1; D: TRBD1; J: TRBJ1-2; CDR3: CSARDRDGYGYTF; DNA: TGCAGTGCCCGGGACAGGGACGGCTATGGCTACACCTTC
size: .; V: TRBV4-2; D: .; J: TRBJ2-4; CDR3: CVSSQVGGQAVAKNIQYF; DNA: TGTGTCAGCAGCCAAGTGGGAGGACAGGCAGTAGCCAAAAACATTCAGTACTTC
size: many; V: TRBV20-1; D: .; J: TRBJ1-5; CDR3: CSARAELTASNQPQHF; DNA: TGCAGTGCTAGAGCCGAGTTGACAGCTAGCAATCAGCCCCAGCATTTT
size: many; V: TRBV5-1; D: .; J: TRBJ1-1; CDR3: CASSFQGSNTEAFF; DNA: TGCGCCAGCAGCTTTCAAGGCTCGAACACTGAAGCTTTCTTT
size: many; V: TRBV12-3/TRBV12-4; D: TRBD2; J: TRBJ2-1; CDR3: CASSFLNRVSTSGRAAVNEQFF; DNA: TGTGCCAGCAGTTTCCTGAACAGGGTTTCTACTAGCGGGAGGGCCGCGGTCAATGAGCAGTTCTTC
size: many; V: TRBV20-1; D: .; J: TRBJ1-6; CDR3: CSAIRWGVNSPLHF; DNA: TGCAGTGCTATTCGATGGGGCGTAAATTCACCCCTCCACTTT
size: many; V: TRBV18; D: .; J: TRBJ1-2; CDR3: CASSPQGNLYGYTF; DNA: TGTGCCAGCTCACCACAAGGGAATCTCTATGGCTACACCTTC
size: .; V: TRBV10-3; D: TRBD1; J: TRBJ1-2; CDR3: CAIPRDRLSAYDGYTF; DNA: TGTGCCATCCCCCGGGACAGGCTGTCTGCCTACGATGGCTACACCTTC
size: few; V: TRBV24-1; D: .; J: TRBJ2-7; CDR3: CATHGSGGEQYF; DNA: TGTGCCACCCATGGGTCAGGCGGGGAGCAGTACTTC
size: .; V: TRBV18; D: .; J: TRBJ1-3; CDR3: CASSPQRAKAGNTIYF; DNA: TGTGCCAGCTCACCACAGAGGGCAAAGGCCGGAAACACCATATATTTT
size: many; V: TRBV7-9; D: .; J: TRBJ2-7; CDR3: CASSVQGGIYEQYF; DNA: TGTGCCAGCAGCGTGCAGGGGGGGATCTACGAGCAGTACTTC
size: many; V: TRBV7-8; D: TRBD1; J: TRBJ2-7; CDR3: CASSFTGQAGTYEQYF; DNA: TGTGCCAGCAGCTTTACAGGACAGGCAGGCACCTACGAGCAGTACTTC
size: .; V: TRBV7-2; D: .; J: TRBJ2-3; CDR3: CASSLRLTDTQYF; DNA: TGTGCCAGCAGCCTCCGACTCACAGATACGCAGTATTTT
size: many; V: TRBV6-1; D: .; J: TRBJ2-1; CDR3: CASSRREYNEQFF; DNA: TGTGCCAGCAGCCGGAGGGAATACAATGAGCAGTTCTTC
size: few; V: TRBV7-8; D: .; J: TRBJ1-6; CDR3: CASSLGRVYNSPLHF; DNA: TGTGCCAGCAGCTTAGGACGGGTGTATAATTCACCCCTCCACTTT
size: few; V: TRBV6-1; D: .; J: TRBJ2-3; CDR3: CASSEARAYTDTQYF; DNA: TGTGCCAGCAGTGAAGCGAGGGCCTACACAGATACGCAGTATTTT
size: few; V: TRBV25-1; D: TRBD2; J: TRBJ2-1; CDR3: CASSDGAGGQGEQFF; DNA: TGTGCCAGCAGTGATGGAGCGGGGGGGCAGGGTGAGCAGTTCTTC
size: few; V: TRBV11-2; D: .; J: TRBJ2-7; CDR3: CASSFPLGEQYF; DNA: TGTGCCAGCAGCTTCCCCCTCGGCGAGCAGTACTTC
size: many; V: TRBV20-1; D: TRBD1; J: TRBJ2-5; CDR3: CSARPDRGRETQYF; DNA: TGCAGTGCTAGACCCGACAGGGGCCGGGAGACCCAGTACTTC
size: many; V: TRBV2; D: TRBD1; J: TRBJ2-3; CDR3: CAILGQGADTQYF; DNA: TGTGCCATCCTGGGACAGGGGGCAGATACGCAGTATTTT
size: .; V: TRBV5-1; D: .; J: TRBJ2-7; CDR3: CASSLTGASSYEQYF; DNA: TGCGCCAGCAGCTTGACCGGGGCCAGCTCCTACGAGCAGTACTTC
size: .; V: TRBV9; D: .; J: TRBJ1-3; CDR3: CASSGGIRNTIYF; DNA: TGTGCCAGCAGCGGGGGTATAAGAAACACCATATATTTT
size: few; V: TRBV7-3; D: TRBD1; J: TRBJ2-5; CDR3: CASSPGTEEAQYF; DNA: TGTGCCAGCAGCCCTGGGACAGAAGAGGCCCAGTACTTC
size: many; V: TRBV9; D: .; J: TRBJ1-6; CDR3: CASSVTANSPLHF; DNA: TGTGCCAGCAGCGTGACGGCAAATTCACCCCTCCACTTT
size: .; V: TRBV19; D: .; J: TRBJ2-2; CDR3: CASSPATYTGELFF; DNA: TGTGCCAGTAGTCCTGCTACCTACACCGGGGAGCTGTTTTTT
size: .; V: TRBV5-1; D: TRBD2; J: TRBJ2-1; CDR3: CASSPTSGASYNEQFF; DNA: TGCGCCAGCAGCCCCACTAGCGGGGCCTCCTACAATGAGCAGTTCTTC
size: few; V: TRBV20-1; D: TRBD2; J: TRBJ2-7; CDR3: CSARDSGGLAGLYEQYF; DNA: TGCAGTGCTAGAGATTCCGGGGGACTAGCGGGTTTATACGAGCAGTACTTC
size: .; V: TRBV28; D: .; J: TRBJ2-7; CDR3: CASRTELDGEQYF; DNA: TGTGCCAGCAGAACGGAACTGGATGGCGAGCAGTACTTC
size: few; V: TRBV20-1; D: .; J: TRBJ2-7; CDR3: CSAMPPRVTNIYEQYF; DNA: TGCAGTGCTATGCCGCCGCGGGTAACGAATATATACGAGCAGTACTTC
size: many; V: TRBV29-1; D: .; J: TRBJ2-1; CDR3: CSVGPALGPYNEQFF; DNA: TGCAGCGTAGGACCCGCTCTAGGCCCCTACAATGAGCAGTTCTTC
size: few; V: TRBV9; D: TRBD1; J: TRBJ1-2; CDR3: CASSRDRARGYTF; DNA: TGTGCCAGCAGCCGGGACAGGGCTAGGGGCTACACCTTC
size: few; V: TRBV24-1; D: .; J: TRBJ2-2; CDR3: CATSDSTTGELFF; DNA: TGTGCCACCAGTGATTCAACCACCGGGGAGCTGTTTTTT
size: many; V: TRBV11-1; D: TRBD1; J: TRBJ2-5; CDR3: CASSFDRGRETQYF; DNA: TGTGCCAGCAGCTTTGACAGGGGGCGGGAGACCCAGTACTTC
size: many; V: TRBV7-2; D: .; J: TRBJ2-7; CDR3: CASSLGFLEQYF; DNA: TGTGCCAGCAGCTTAGGGTTCCTGGAGCAGTACTTC
size: many; V: TRBV7-9; D: .; J: TRBJ2-7; CDR3: CASSSPSEGSVGEQYF; DNA: TGTGCCAGCAGCTCGCCTTCAGAGGGCTCGGTCGGAGAGCAGTACTTC
size: few; V: TRBV20-1; D: .; J: TRBJ2-5; CDR3: CSVIGTRGETQYF; DNA: TGCAGTGTTATCGGGACCCGAGGGGAGACCCAGTACTTC
size: .; V: TRBV6-1; D: TRBD2; J: TRBJ2-3; CDR3: CASRGGSPDTQYF; DNA: TGTGCCAGCAGGGGGGGGTCCCCAGATACGCAGTATTTT
size: .; V: TRBV7-2; D: .; J: TRBJ2-5; CDR3: CASSLAGLAGETQYF; DNA: TGTGCCAGCAGCTTAGCAGGTCTAGCCGGGGAGACCCAGTACTTC
size: many; V: TRBV7-6; D: .; J: TRBJ2-7; CDR3: CASSLNRDIYEQYF; DNA: TGTGCCAGCAGCTTGAACCGGGACATTTACGAGCAGTACTTC
size: many; V: TRBV11-2; D: .; J: TRBJ1-4; CDR3: CASSQGLDEKLFF; DNA: TGTGCCAGCAGCCAGGGGCTAGATGAAAAACTGTTTTTT
size: many; V: TRBV28; D: TRBD2; J: TRBJ2-7; CDR3: CASSLPARGGRASYEQYF; DNA: TGTGCCAGCAGTTTACCAGCCCGGGGCGGGAGGGCTAGCTACGAGCAGTACTTC
size: .; V: TRBV5-6; D: .; J: TRBJ1-5; CDR3: CASSLLIQSGNQPQHF; DNA: TGTGCCAGCAGCCTACTAATCCAATCGGGGAATCAGCCCCAGCATTTT
size: .; V: TRBV18; D: .; J: TRBJ2-1; CDR3: CASSPSGPRQFF; DNA: TGTGCCAGCTCACCTAGCGGCCCCAGGCAGTTCTTC
size: .; V: TRBV19; D: .; J: TRBJ1-5; CDR3: CASSAPPGERQPQHF; DNA: TGTGCCAGTAGTGCGCCCCCAGGGGAGAGACAGCCCCAGCATTTT
size: many; V: TRBV11-2; D: TRBD1; J: TRBJ2-2; CDR3: CASSFYRGNAGELFF; DNA: TGTGCCAGCAGCTTCTACAGGGGGAATGCCGGGGAGCTGTTTTTT